This TCR beta chain stems from a study of shared clonotypes between healthy human individuals. CDR3 length equals 17 residues. V lost 3 bases to trimming and J lost 0 bases, with 15 bases between them. The germline CDR1 and CDR2 sequences are SGDLS and YYNGEE. Note on this clone: Its antigen is undetermined.

Study-wide findings and caveats: Naive CD4 clonotypes were shared across a handful of donors at 4.5% to 6.5%. The authors expected sequencing depth to affect clonotype sharing among donors. Among non-shared clonotypes, generation probabilities were lower than among those shared by all four donors.

The assay was run at deep level. Assay used: immunoSEQ multiplex PCR; TCRdb lists only in-frame clones, some missing. There are around 2,000,000 clones in the sample; approximately 95% occur only once, and 1.2% lies in the top ten. Naive CD8 populations comprised CD45RO-negative cells positively selected for CCR7, excluding terminally differentiated effector memory CD45RA+ cells. The chain employs TRBV9 and TRBJ2-2; the D gene could be TRBD1 or TRBD2 (5 bases each). Sequencing was performed on naive CD8+ T cells sorted from blood. The source of this sequence is a man younger than 35 in good health. The CDR3 loop is CASSESNRTPNTGELFF. The CDR3 region has the DNA TGTGCCAGCAGCGAATCAAACAGGACTCCGAACACCGGGGAGCTGTTTTTT.